This record concerns one T cell receptor beta chain sequence. Its antigen is currently unknown. Both TCR beta VDJ combination and CDR3 sequence profiling were carried out. Genomic DNA was the template for this profiling. TCRdb independently ran MiXCR on the reads; one entry per CDR3 protein. The sample includes more than 150,000 distinct CDR3 sequences, around 50% seen only once; the top ten take 13%. The data stem from a study of CD8+CD57+ T cells in acquired aplastic anemia. Study context: On average, sorted CD4+ and CD8+ cells gave approximately 3.1 ug of DNA. Study-level points and caveats: Patients and controls shared 25 to 30 CD8+ CDR3 sequences, which appeared highly expressed in patients and within their immunodominant clones.

The CDR3 runs to 15 residues. The V and J ends lost 4 bases and 7 bases respectively, with 17 bases between them. The germline V gene encodes CDR1 SGHAT and CDR2 FQNNGV. Flow cytometry had shown expanded CD8+CD57+ cells in the patients chosen for sequencing. All participating patients were living with severe acquired aplastic anemia. By the time of blood sampling, patients had still received no therapy. J is TRBJ2-1 and V is TRBV11-2; D may be TRBD2 (6 bases). Sequencing was done on a sample of sorted CD4+, CD8+, or CD8+CD57+ T cells (not recorded which) from PBMCs. The source of this sequence is a human donor with aplastic anemia. The CDR3: CASSSGWGVYNEQFF. The CDR3 DNA follows: TGTGCCAGCAGCTCCGGATGGGGGGTGTATAATGAGCAGTTCTTC. The full variable domain, in which reference TRBV11-2 and TRBJ2-1 provide the parts outside the CDR3, is EAGVAQSPRYKIIEKRQSVAFWCNPISGHATLYWYQQILGQGPKLLIQFQNNGVVDDSQLPKDRFSAERLKGVDSTLKIQPAKLEDSAVYLCASSSGWGVYNEQFFGPGTRLTVL.